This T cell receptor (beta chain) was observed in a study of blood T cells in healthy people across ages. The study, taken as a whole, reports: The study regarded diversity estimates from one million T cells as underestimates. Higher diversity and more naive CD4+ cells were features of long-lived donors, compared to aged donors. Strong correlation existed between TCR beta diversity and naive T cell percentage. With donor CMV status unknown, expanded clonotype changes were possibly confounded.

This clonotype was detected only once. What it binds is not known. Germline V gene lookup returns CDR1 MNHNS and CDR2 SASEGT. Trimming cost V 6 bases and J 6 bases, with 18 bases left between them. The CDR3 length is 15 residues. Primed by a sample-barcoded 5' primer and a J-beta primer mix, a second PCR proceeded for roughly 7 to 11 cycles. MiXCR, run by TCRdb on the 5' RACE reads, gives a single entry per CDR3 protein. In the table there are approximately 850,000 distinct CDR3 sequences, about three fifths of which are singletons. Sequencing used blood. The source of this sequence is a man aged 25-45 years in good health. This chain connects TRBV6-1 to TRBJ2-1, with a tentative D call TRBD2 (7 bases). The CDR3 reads CASSPARGARNEQFF. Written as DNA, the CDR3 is TGTGCCAGCAGCCCGGCCCGGGGGGCCCGCAATGAGCAGTTCTTC.